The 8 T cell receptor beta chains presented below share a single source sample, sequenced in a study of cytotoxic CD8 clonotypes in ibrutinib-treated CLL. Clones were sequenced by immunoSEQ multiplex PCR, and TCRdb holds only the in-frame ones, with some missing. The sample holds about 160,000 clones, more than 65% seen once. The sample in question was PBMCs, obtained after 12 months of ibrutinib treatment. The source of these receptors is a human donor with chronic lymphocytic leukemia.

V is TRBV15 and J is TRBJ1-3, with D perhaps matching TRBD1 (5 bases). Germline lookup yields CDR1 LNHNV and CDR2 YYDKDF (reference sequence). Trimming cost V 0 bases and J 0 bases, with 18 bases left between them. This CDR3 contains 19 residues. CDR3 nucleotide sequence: TGTGCCACCAGCAGAGATCAGGGCAGCCTACAGAGCTCTGGAAACACCATATATTTT. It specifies CATSRDQGSLQSSGNTIYF.

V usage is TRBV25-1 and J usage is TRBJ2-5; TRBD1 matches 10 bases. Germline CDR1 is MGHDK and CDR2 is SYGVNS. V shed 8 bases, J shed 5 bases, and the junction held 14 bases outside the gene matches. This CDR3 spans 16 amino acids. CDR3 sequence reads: CASVAAPGQGSETQYF. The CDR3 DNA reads TGTGCCAGCGTCGCTGCGCCGGGACAGGGGTCGGAGACCCAGTACTTC.

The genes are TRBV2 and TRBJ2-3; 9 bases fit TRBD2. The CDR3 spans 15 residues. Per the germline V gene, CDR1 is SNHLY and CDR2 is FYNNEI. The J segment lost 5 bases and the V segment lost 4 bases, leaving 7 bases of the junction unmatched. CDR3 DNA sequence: TGTGCCAGCAGTGTTCTAGCGGGGAACTTAGATACGCAGTATTTT. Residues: CASSVLAGNLDTQYF.

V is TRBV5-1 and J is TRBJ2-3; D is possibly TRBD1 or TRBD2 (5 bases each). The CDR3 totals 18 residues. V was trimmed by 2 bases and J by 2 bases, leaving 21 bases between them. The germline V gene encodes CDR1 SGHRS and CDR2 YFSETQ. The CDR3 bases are TGCGCCAGCAGCTTTCATCCCGGGGCAGGGAGATTCACAGATACGCAGTATTTT. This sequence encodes CASSFHPGAGRFTDTQYF.

The CDR3 spells CASRPGGVYSNQPQHF. In DNA form, the CDR3 reads TGTGCCAGCAGACCTGGGGGCGTTTATAGCAATCAGCCCCAGCATTTT. V and J are TRBV7-2 and TRBJ1-5; maybe TRBD1 (6 bases). The germline gives CDR1 SGHTA, CDR2 FQGNSA. The CDR3 consists of 16 residues. V was shortened by 6 bases and J by 0 bases, with 15 bases between the two germline ends.

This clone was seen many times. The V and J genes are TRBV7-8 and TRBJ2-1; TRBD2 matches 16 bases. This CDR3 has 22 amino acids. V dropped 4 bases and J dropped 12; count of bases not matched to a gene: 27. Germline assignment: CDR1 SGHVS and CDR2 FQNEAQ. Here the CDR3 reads CASSSGLAGGPPGRFSPRAQFF. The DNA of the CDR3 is TGTGCCAGCAGCTCGGGACTAGCGGGAGGGCCTCCGGGGAGATTCTCCCCACGCGCGCAGTTCTTC.

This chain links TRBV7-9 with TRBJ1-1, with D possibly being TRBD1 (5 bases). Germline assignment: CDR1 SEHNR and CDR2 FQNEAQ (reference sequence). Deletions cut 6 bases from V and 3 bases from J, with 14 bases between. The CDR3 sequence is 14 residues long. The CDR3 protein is CASSSWTGDTEAFF. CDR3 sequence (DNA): TGTGCCAGCAGTTCCTGGACGGGGGACACTGAAGCTTTCTTT. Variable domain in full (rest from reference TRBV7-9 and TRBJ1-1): DTGVSQNPRHKITKRGQNVTFRCDPISEHNRLYWYRQTLGQGPEFLTYFQNEAQLEKSRLLSDRFSAERPKGSFSTLEIQRTEQGDSAMYLCASSSWTGDTEAFFGQGTRLTVV.

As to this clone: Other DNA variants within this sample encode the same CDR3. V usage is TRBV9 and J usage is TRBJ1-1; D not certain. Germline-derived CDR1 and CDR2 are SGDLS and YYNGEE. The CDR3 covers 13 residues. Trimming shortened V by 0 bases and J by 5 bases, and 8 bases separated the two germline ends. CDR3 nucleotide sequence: TGTGCCAGCAGCGTAGGAGGGTATACTGAAGCTTTCTTT. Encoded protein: CASSVGGYTEAFF.